The 20 T cell receptor beta chains presented below share a single source sample, sequenced in a study of early stage breast cancer tumors. Some clones are missing from TCRdb's copy, which holds only in-frame ones; the method was immunoSEQ multiplex PCR. Among about 72,000 clones listed, 70% to 85% were seen once. Sequenced material: blood. Source of these receptors: a person between 55 and 69 years old with breast cancer.

V gene TRBV6-5 combines with J gene TRBJ1-5, with D hard to call. Germline V gene data show CDR1 as MNHEY and CDR2 as SVGAGI. The V gene lost 5 bases and the J gene lost 4 bases, with 6 bases spanning the gap. CDR3 length: 12 residues. CDR3 loop: CASSEANQPQHF. The CDR3 bases are TGTGCCAGCAGTGAAGCAAATCAGCCCCAGCATTTT.

The V gene is TRBV18, the J gene TRBJ2-4; D is ambiguous. From germline, CDR1 is KGHSH and CDR2 LQKENI. The CDR3 totals 18 residues. V shed 5 bases and J shed 1 base, with 21 bases lying between them. The CDR3 sequence is CASSIISPRTPAKNIQYF. The CDR3 DNA follows: TGTGCCAGCTCAATAATAAGCCCCAGGACCCCCGCCAAAAACATTCAGTACTTC.

The chain is built from TRBV19 and TRBJ1-4, with 7 bases lining up with TRBD1. CDR1 is LNHDA, CDR2 SQIVND, per germline (reference sequence). The CDR3 covers 15 residues. Trimming removed 3 bases from V and 6 bases from J; junction bases left unmatched: 7. The CDR3 region is CASSIDRVGDEKLFF. The CDR3 region has the DNA TGTGCCAGTAGTATTGACAGGGTTGGGGATGAAAAACTGTTTTTT.

This clone has just one count. The chain links TRBV13 to TRBJ2-7, with 11 bases that match TRBD2. The CDR3 runs to 18 residues. Germline values: CDR1 PRHDT, CDR2 FYEKMQ (reference sequence). After removal of 5 bases from V and 6 bases from J, the junction contained 18 bases not matched to a gene. The CDR3 sequence is CASSPYSHSTSGEGEQYF. For the CDR3, the DNA is TGTGCCAGCAGCCCCTACTCTCACTCGACTAGCGGGGAGGGCGAGCAGTACTTC.

This rearrangement joins TRBV29-1 to TRBJ2-1; TRBD2 agrees at 11 bases. In germline, CDR1 is SQVTM, CDR2 ANQGSEA. This CDR3 contains 18 residues. The V segment lost 5 bases and the J segment 0 bases; nucleotides outside the gene matches: 12. CDR3: CSVSRASGGLSSYNEQFF. The CDR3 DNA reads as TGCAGCGTTAGTCGAGCTAGCGGGGGGTTGAGCTCCTACAATGAGCAGTTCTTC.

This sequence joins TRBV5-6 and TRBJ1-2, with D maybe TRBD1 (5 bases). The germline gives CDR1 SGHDT, CDR2 YYEEEE. V was cut by 0 bases and J by 6 bases, with 15 bases left in between. The CDR3 extends over 15 amino acids. The CDR3 here is CASSLGQFLVDGYTF. The CDR3 nucleotides read TGTGCCAGCAGCTTGGGACAGTTTTTGGTCGATGGCTACACCTTC.

The chain recombines TRBV7-8 with TRBJ2-5, with unresolved D. V dropped 6 bases and J dropped 4 bases, with 18 bases sitting between them. The CDR3 runs 15 residues. Germline V CDR1 and CDR2: SGHVS, FQNEAQ. CDR3 nucleotide sequence: TGTGCCAGCAGGGGTTGGTTAGAGGTCGCAGAGACCCAGTACTTC. As protein: CASRGWLEVAETQYF.

The J gene is TRBJ1-4, the V gene TRBV5-1, with 7 bases lining up with TRBD1. From germline, CDR1 is SGHRS and CDR2 YFSETQ. The CDR3 is 15 amino acids. V trimming: 4 bases; J trimming: 3 bases; junction bases outside the gene matches: 6. The CDR3 sequence: CASSLNRGANEKLFF. Here the CDR3 DNA reads TGCGCCAGCAGCCTGAACAGGGGAGCTAATGAAAAACTGTTTTTT.

J is TRBJ2-3 and V is TRBV5-5, with D maybe TRBD1 (6 bases). The CDR3 is made up of 16 amino acids. Per the germline V gene, CDR1 is SGHKS and CDR2 is YYEKEE (reference sequence). Deletions cut 0 bases from V and 7 bases from J, with 18 bases between. DNA of the CDR3: TGTGCCAGCAGCTTGGGTGGGTCAGGGGCTCACAATACGCAGTATTTT. Amino acids: CASSLGGSGAHNTQYF.

The chain is built from TRBV5-1 and TRBJ2-5, with TRBD2 as a possible D gene (5 bases). Germline loops: CDR1 SGHRS, CDR2 YFSETQ. The CDR3 runs 16 residues. The V gene lost 2 bases and the J gene lost 2 bases, with 16 bases spanning the gap. CDR3 coding DNA: TGCGCCAGCAGCTTTTCCGCGGGCGCTACTCAAGAGACCCAGTACTTC. It yields the protein CASSFSAGATQETQYF.

DNA of the CDR3: TGTGCCAGCAGGAGGGACACCTGGGATCATGAGACCCAGTACTTC. Translation: CASRRDTWDHETQYF. This chain joins TRBV7-9 and TRBJ2-5, with D possibly matching TRBD1 (6 bases). This CDR3 has 15 amino acids. V gave up 6 bases and J gave up 5 bases, with 19 bases separating them. From germline, CDR1 is SEHNR and CDR2 FQNEAQ (reference sequence).

This clone occurred a few times. This chain connects TRBV6-5 to TRBJ1-2, with no clear D. The germline V gene has CDR1 MNHEY and CDR2 SVGAGI. This CDR3 contains 14 residues. V dropped 5 bases and J dropped 0 bases, with 10 bases sitting between them. CDR3 coding DNA: TGTGCCAGCAGTCCCCAGGTGGCTAACTATGGCTACACCTTC. Translating gives CASSPQVANYGYTF.

Turning to this clone: This same CDR3 is encoded by further DNA sequences in the sample. This chain connects TRBV5-1 to TRBJ2-3; 7 bases match TRBD2. J gave up 4 bases and V 0 bases, and 2 bases lay outside the gene matches. This CDR3 spans 14 amino acids. CDR1 is SGHRS and CDR2 is YFSETQ in the germline V gene. The CDR3 is CASSLGGGSDTQYF. The CDR3 coding sequence is TGCGCCAGCAGCTTGGGGGGGGGTTCAGATACGCAGTATTTT.

V and J are TRBV30 and TRBJ1-4; no clear D gene. V was cut by 0 bases and J by 2 bases, with 1 base left in between. CDR3 size: 12 residues. Germline-derived CDR1 and CDR2 are GTSNPN and SVGIG (reference sequence). CDR3 nucleotide sequence: TGTGCCTGGAGTGTCACTAATGAAAAACTGTTTTTT. Its protein product is CAWSVTNEKLFF.

The chain recombines TRBV27 with TRBJ2-7, with D tentatively TRBD2 (6 bases). The CDR3 is 13 amino acids. The V and J ends lost 3 bases and 6 bases respectively, with 12 bases between them. Germline values: CDR1 MNHEY, CDR2 SMNVEV (reference sequence). The chain's CDR3 is CASSFPGTGEQYF. DNA for the CDR3: TGTGCCAGCAGTTTTCCCGGGACTGGCGAGCAGTACTTC.

This chain joins TRBV28 and TRBJ1-4; TRBD1 is a possible D gene (6 bases). CDR1 and CDR2 (germline): MDHEN, SYDVKM. The CDR3 contains 14 residues. Trimming shortened V by 1 base and J by 8 bases, and 11 bases separated the two germline ends. DNA for the CDR3: TGTGCCAGCAGTTTATTGCCAGGGGCGGAAAAACTGTTTTTT. Its translation: CASSLLPGAEKLFF.

A single count supports this clone. The chain combines TRBV7-2 with TRBJ2-7; a possible D gene is TRBD2 (6 bases). From germline, CDR1 is SGHTA and CDR2 FQGNSA. CDR3 length: 14 residues. V was pared by 6 bases and J by 3 bases, with 15 bases between. The DNA for the CDR3 is TGTGCCAGCAGGCCCGACGGGACTCACTACGAGCAGTACTTC. As protein: CASRPDGTHYEQYF.

The V and J genes are TRBV7-8 and TRBJ1-1; D not certain. In germline, CDR1 is SGHVS, CDR2 FQNEAQ. This CDR3 has 13 residues. The ends were cut back, 1 base at V and 1 base at J, with 4 bases in the middle. This CDR3 is CASSLGWNTEAFF. The DNA of the CDR3 is TGTGCCAGCAGCTTAGGGTGGAACACTGAAGCTTTCTTT.

This clone showed up just a few times. The rearrangement uses TRBV28 and TRBJ1-1; a weak D match, TRBD1 (5 bases). Germline V gene sequence: CDR1 MDHEN, CDR2 SYDVKM. The CDR3 is made up of 15 amino acids. Trimming pared 6 bases from V and 0 bases from J, leaving 14 bases between. CDR3 nucleotides: TGTGCCAGCAGCTACGGGGCCCGCATGAACACTGAAGCTTTCTTT. It specifies CASSYGARMNTEAFF.

The gene calls are TRBV20-1 and TRBJ2-5; no clear D. The V gene lost 3 bases and the J gene lost 7 bases, with 9 bases spanning the gap. Looked up from germline, CDR1 is DFQATT and CDR2 is SNEGSKA (reference sequence). The CDR3 loop spans 11 amino acids. CDR3 in amino acids: CSASGRGTQYF. The CDR3 region has the DNA TGCAGTGCTAGCGGTAGAGGGACCCAGTACTTC.